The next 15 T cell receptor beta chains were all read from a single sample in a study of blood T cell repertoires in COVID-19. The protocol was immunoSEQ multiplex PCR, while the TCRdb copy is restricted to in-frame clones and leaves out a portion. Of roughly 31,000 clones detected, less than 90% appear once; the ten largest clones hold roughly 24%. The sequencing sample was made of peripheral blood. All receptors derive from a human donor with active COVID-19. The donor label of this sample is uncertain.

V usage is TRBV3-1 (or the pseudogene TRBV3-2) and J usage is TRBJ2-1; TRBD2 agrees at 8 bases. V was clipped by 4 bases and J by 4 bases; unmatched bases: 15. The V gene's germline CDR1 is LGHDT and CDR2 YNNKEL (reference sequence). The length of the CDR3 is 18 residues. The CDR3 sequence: CASSPAGALSPNYNEQFF. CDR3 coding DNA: TGTGCCAGCAGCCCAGCGGGGGCCCTCTCTCCGAATTACAATGAGCAGTTCTTC.

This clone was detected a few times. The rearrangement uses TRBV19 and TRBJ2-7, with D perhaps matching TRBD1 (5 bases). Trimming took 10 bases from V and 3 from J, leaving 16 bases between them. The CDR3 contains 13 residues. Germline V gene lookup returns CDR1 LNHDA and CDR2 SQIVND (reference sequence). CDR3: CATSGQTFYEQYF. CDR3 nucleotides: TGTGCCACCTCAGGGCAAACGTTCTACGAGCAGTACTTC.

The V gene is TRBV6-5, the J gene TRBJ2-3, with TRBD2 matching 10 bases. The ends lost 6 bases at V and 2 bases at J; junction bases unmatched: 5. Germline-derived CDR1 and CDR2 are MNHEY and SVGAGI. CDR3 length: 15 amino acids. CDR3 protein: CASSSSGSVTDTQYF. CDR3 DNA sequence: TGTGCCAGCAGCTCTAGCGGGAGTGTCACAGATACGCAGTATTTT.

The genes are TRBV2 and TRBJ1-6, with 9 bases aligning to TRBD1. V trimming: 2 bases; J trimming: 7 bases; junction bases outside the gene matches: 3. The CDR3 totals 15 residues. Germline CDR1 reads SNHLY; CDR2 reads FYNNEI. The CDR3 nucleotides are TGTGCCAGCAGTGAAAGGGGACAGGGAAATTCACCCCTCCACTTT. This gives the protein CASSERGQGNSPLHF.

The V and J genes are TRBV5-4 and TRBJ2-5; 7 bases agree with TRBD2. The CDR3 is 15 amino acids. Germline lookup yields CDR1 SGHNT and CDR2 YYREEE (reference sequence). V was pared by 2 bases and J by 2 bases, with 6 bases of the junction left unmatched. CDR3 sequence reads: CASSLDGRYQETQYF. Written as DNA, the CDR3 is TGTGCCAGCAGCTTAGACGGGAGGTATCAAGAGACCCAGTACTTC.

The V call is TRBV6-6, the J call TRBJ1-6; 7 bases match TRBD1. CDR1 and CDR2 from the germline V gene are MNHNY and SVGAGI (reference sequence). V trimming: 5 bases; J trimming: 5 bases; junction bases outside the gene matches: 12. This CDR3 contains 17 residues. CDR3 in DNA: TGTGCCAGCAGTCACGCCACCGGGGGACAGCATAATTCACCCCTCCACTTT. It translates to CASSHATGGQHNSPLHF.

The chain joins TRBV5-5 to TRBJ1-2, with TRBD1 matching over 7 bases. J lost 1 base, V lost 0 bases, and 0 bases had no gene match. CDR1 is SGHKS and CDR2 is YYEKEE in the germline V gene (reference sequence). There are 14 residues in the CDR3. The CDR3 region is CASSLGQGNYGYTF. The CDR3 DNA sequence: TGTGCCAGCAGCTTGGGACAGGGTAACTATGGCTACACCTTC.

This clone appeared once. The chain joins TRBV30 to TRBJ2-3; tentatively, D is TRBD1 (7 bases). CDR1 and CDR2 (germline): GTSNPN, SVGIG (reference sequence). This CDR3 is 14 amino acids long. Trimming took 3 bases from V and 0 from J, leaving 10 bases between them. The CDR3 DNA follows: TGTGCCTGGAGACAGGGGACTAGCACAGATACGCAGTATTTT. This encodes CAWRQGTSTDTQYF.

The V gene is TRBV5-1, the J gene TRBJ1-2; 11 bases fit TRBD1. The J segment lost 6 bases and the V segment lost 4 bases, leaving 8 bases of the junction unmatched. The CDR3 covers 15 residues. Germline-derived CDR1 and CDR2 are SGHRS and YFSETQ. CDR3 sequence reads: CASSGPGQGEDGYTF. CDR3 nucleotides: TGCGCCAGCAGCGGACCGGGACAGGGGGAGGATGGCTACACCTTC.

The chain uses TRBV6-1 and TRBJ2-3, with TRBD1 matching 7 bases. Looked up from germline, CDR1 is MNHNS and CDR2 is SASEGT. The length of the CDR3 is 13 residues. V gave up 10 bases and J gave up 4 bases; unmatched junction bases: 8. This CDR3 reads CATTPGQADTQYF. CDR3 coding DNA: TGTGCCACCACCCCCGGACAGGCAGATACGCAGTATTTT.

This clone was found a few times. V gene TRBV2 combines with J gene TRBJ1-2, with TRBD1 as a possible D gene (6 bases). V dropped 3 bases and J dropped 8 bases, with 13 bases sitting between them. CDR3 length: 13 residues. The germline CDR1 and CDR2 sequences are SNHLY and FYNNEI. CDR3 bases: TGTGCCAGCAGTGATCAGGGGCTGCGGGGCTACACCTTC. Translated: CASSDQGLRGYTF.

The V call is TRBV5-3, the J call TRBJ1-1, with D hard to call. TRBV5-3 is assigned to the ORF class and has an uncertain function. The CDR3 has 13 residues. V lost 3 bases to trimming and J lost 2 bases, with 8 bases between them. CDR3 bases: TGTGCCAGAAGCTCCCAACATAACACTGAAGCTTTCTTT. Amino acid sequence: CARSSQHNTEAFF.

The CDR3 loop is CASGQQGGNTIYF. The CDR3, as DNA: TGTGCTAGTGGCCAACAGGGAGGAAACACCATATATTTT. The J gene is TRBJ1-3, the V gene TRBV12-5; D is possibly TRBD1 (6 bases). The ends were cut back, 6 bases at V and 4 bases at J, with 10 bases in the middle. The CDR3 covers 13 residues. Germline CDR1 is LGHNT and CDR2 is FRNRAP.

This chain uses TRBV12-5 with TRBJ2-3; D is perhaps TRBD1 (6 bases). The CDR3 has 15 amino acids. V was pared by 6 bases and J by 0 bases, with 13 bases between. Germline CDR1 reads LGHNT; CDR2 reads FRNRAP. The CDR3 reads CASGAGTGSTDTQYF. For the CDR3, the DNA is TGTGCTAGTGGCGCAGGAACAGGGAGCACAGATACGCAGTATTTT.

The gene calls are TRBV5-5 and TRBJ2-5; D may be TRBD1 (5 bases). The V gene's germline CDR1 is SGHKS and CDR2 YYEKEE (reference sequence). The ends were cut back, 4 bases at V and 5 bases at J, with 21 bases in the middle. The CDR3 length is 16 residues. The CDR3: CASSQPNGPGKETQYF. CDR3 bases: TGTGCCAGCAGCCAACCGAACGGGCCAGGGAAGGAGACCCAGTACTTC.